This T cell receptor (beta chain) was sequenced in a study of cytomegalovirus exposure and HLA in healthy donors. Trimming cost V 6 bases and J 3 bases, with 6 bases left between them. From germline, CDR1 is ENHRY and CDR2 SYGVKD. The CDR3 sequence is 11 residues long. This clone was seen a handful of times. Vbeta (60) and Jbeta (13) primers were used in the PCR. Clones were sequenced by immunoSEQ multiplex PCR, and TCRdb holds only the in-frame ones, with some missing. Altogether about 300,000 clones are present, roughly 85% being singletons, with the ten largest covering almost 4%. The chain links TRBV10-3 to TRBJ2-7; D call uncertain. The clonotype was recovered from a man aged 35 to 55 in good health and CMV-seropositive. Sequenced material: PBMCs. The CDR3 spells CAIRDNYEQYF. CDR3 DNA: TGTGCCATCAGAGACAACTACGAGCAGTACTTC.